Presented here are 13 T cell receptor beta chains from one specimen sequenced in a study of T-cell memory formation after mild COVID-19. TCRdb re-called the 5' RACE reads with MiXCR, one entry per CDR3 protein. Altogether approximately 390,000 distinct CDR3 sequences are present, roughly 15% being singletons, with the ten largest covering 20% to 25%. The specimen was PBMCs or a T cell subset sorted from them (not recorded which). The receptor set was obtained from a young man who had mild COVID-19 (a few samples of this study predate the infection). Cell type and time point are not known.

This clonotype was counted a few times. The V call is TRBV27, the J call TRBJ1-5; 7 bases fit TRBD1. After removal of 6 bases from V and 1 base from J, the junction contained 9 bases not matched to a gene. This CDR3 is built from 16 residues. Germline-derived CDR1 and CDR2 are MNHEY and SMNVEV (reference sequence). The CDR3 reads CASREGGAGSNQPQHF. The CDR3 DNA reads TGTGCCAGCAGGGAAGGGGGCGCGGGAAGCAATCAGCCCCAGCATTTT.

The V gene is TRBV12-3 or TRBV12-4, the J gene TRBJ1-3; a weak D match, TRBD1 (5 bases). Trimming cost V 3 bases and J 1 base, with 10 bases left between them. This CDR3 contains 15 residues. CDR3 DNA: TGTGCCAGCAGTTTGGGGCGGGGGTCTGGAAACACCATATATTTT. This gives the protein CASSLGRGSGNTIYF.

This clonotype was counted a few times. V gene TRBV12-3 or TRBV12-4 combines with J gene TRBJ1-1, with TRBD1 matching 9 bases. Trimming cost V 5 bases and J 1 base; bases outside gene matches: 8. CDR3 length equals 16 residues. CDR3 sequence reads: CASSRSEGQGNTEAFF. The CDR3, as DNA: TGTGCCAGCAGTCGCTCAGAGGGACAGGGGAACACTGAAGCTTTCTTT.

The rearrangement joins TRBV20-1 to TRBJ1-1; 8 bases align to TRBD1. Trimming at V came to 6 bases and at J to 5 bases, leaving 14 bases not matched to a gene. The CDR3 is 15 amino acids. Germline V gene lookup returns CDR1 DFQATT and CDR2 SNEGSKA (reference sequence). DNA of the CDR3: TGCAGTGCCCGCGCCGGGGACAGGCCTAGGACTGAAGCTTTCTTT. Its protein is CSARAGDRPRTEAFF.

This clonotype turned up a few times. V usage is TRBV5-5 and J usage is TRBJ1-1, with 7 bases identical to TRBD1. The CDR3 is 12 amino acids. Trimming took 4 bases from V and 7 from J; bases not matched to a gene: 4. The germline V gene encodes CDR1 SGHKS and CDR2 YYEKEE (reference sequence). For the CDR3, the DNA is TGTGCCAGCAGCGGAGACAGGGATGAAGCTTTCTTT. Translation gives CASSGDRDEAFF.

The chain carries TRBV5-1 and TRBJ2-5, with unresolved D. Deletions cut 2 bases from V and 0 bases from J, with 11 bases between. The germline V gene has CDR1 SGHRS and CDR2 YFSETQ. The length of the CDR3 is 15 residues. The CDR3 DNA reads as TGCGCCAGCAGCTTAAGGGCTTCGTACCAAGAGACCCAGTACTTC. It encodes CASSLRASYQETQYF.

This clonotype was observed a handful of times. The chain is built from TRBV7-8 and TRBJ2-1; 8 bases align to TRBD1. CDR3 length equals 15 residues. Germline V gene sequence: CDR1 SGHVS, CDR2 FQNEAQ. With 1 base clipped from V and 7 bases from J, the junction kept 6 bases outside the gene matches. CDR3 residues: CASSLVGYRGNEQFF. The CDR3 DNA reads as TGTGCCAGCAGCTTAGTTGGGTACAGGGGGAATGAGCAGTTCTTC.

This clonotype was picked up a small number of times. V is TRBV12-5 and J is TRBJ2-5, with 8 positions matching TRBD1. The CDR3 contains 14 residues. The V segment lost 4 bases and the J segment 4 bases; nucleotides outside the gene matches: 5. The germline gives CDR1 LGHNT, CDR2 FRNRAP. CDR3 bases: TGTGCTAGTGGTTGGCAGGGGGCGACAGAGACCCAGTACTTC. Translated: CASGWQGATETQYF.

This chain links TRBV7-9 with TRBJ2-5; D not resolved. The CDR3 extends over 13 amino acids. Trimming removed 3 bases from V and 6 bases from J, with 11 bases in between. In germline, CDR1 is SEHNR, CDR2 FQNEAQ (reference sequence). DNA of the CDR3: TGTGCCAGCAGCTTCCCGGGCAACAAGACCCAGTACTTC. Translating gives CASSFPGNKTQYF.

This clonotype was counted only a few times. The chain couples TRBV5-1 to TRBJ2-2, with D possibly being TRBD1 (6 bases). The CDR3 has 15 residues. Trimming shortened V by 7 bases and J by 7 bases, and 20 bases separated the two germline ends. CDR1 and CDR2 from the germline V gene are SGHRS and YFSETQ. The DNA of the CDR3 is TGCGCCAGCGCCGACAGGAGTCGTGTGGGCGGGGAGCTGTTTTTT. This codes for CASADRSRVGGELFF.

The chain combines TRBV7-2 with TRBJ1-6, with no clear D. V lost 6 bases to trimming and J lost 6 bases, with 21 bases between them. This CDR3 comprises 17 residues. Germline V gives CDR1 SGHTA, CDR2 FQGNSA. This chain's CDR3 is CASRTGGRLPGNSPLHF. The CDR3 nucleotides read TGTGCCAGCAGGACGGGTGGTCGACTCCCTGGTAATTCACCCCTCCACTTT.

CDR3 bases: TGTGCCAGCTCACCACGGCTAGCCAGCGATGAGCAGTTCTTC. Amino acids: CASSPRLASDEQFF. The chain has TRBV18 and TRBJ2-1, with TRBD2 as a possible D gene (5 bases). The V and J ends lost 1 base and 8 bases respectively, with 12 bases between them. The CDR3 contains 14 residues. Germline V gives CDR1 KGHSH, CDR2 LQKENI.

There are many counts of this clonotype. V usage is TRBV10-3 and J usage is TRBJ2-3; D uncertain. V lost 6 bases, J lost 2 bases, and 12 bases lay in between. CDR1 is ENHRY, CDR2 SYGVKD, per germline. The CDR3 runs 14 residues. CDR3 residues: CAIRTGGSTDTQYF. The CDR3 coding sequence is TGTGCCATCAGGACGGGCGGATCCACAGATACGCAGTATTTT.